This is a list of T cell receptor beta chains from one sample in a study of control samples from healthy donors and cancer patients. Measured with immunoSEQ multiplex PCR; TCRdb has only the in-frame clones, and not every one. The table records more than 140,000 clones, approximately 94% of them present only once. Sequenced input: blood. These receptors came from a man aged 40-50 years in good health. Each CDR3 is given with its conserved first and last residue. A D gene is named only where the DNA matches it firmly. Rows may omit the clone size; those that give it use once, few, many or a size class.

D gene	CDR3 length	V gene	clone size	J gene	CDR3 DNA	CDR3 protein
NA	15	TRBV19	NA	TRBJ2-1	TGTGCCAGTAGTATGGGTCCGTTCTCCTACAATGAGCAGTTCTTC	CASSMGPFSYNEQFF
NA	12	TRBV7-8	NA	TRBJ2-7	TGTGCCAGCAGCTTACGCGCCTACGAGCAGTACTTC	CASSLRAYEQYF
NA	11	TRBV5-1	NA	TRBJ1-1	TGCGCCAGCAGCGGGAACACTGAAGCTTTCTTT	CASSGNTEAFF
NA	13	TRBV19	NA	TRBJ2-7	TGTGCCAGTAGTAACCGGGGCCCCTACGAGCAGTACTTC	CASSNRGPYEQYF
NA	15	TRBV11-2	NA	TRBJ2-7	TGTGCCAGCAGCTTATCTGCCCCGCTCGTCGTCGAGCAGTACTTC	CASSLSAPLVVEQYF
TRBD1	17	TRBV24-1	NA	TRBJ2-7	TGTGCCACCAGTGATTTTTCCCCCCGGCAGGGGGTCTACGAGCAGTACTTC	CATSDFSPRQGVYEQYF
NA	14	TRBV25-1	NA	TRBJ2-1	TGTGCCAGCAGTGATAGGGGACTGGGCGATGAGCAGTTCTTC	CASSDRGLGDEQFF
NA	14	TRBV6-1	once	TRBJ1-1	TGTGCCAGCAGTGAAGCTGGGATGAACACTGAAGCTTTCTTT	CASSEAGMNTEAFF
NA	12	TRBV28	once	TRBJ1-3	TGTGCCAGCAGTGCAGGATGGAACACCATATATTTT	CASSAGWNTIYF
NA	13	TRBV11-3	NA	TRBJ2-1	TGTGCTTCCGGGTTAGGCTCCTACAATGAGCAGTTCTTC	CASGLGSYNEQFF
NA	11	TRBV18	NA	TRBJ2-7	TGTGCCAGCTCCCGGGACTACGAGCAGTACTTC	CASSRDYEQYF
NA	13	TRBV29-1	NA	TRBJ2-6	TGCAGCGTTGATAGCTCTGGGGCCAACGTCCTGACTTTC	CSVDSSGANVLTF